The 23 T cell receptor beta chains given below trace back to one sample, sequenced in a study of graft-versus-host responses after intestinal transplantation. The assay was immunoSEQ multiplex PCR, and TCRdb's table has in-frame clones only and misses some. The repertoire holds about 8,000 clones, about 74% seen once, with roughly 32% in the top ten. Intraepithelial and lamina propria lymphocytes were freed from processed graft tissue. This specimen was ileum tissue, taken around 500 days after intestinal transplant. Receptors were obtained from a human patient who received an intestinal transplant, so some T cells may come from the graft donor.

The CDR3 sequence is CASSRGDKLFF. The CDR3 coding sequence is TGTGCCAGCAGTCGAGGGGACAAACTGTTTTTT. The rearrangement links TRBV5-6 to TRBJ1-4; the D gene is possibly TRBD1 (5 bases). The CDR3 runs 11 residues. CDR1 is SGHDT and CDR2 is YYEEEE in the germline V gene. Deletions cut 5 bases from V and 11 bases from J, with 10 bases between.

This chain links TRBV5-1 with TRBJ2-2, with TRBD1 as a possible D gene (5 bases). This CDR3 comprises 13 residues. The germline V gene encodes CDR1 SGHRS and CDR2 YFSETQ. The V gene lost 4 bases and the J gene lost 5 bases, with 9 bases spanning the gap. CDR3 nucleotides: TGCGCCAGCAGCCCAAGGGGAACCGGGGAGCTGTTTTTT. Residues: CASSPRGTGELFF.

Comments on this clone: The sample contains more than one DNA sequence encoding this CDR3. The V and J genes are TRBV19 and TRBJ2-5; D might be TRBD2 (5 bases). The germline V gene has CDR1 LNHDA and CDR2 SQIVND (reference sequence). This CDR3 has 12 amino acids. V dropped 9 bases and J dropped 0 bases, with 8 bases sitting between them. CDR3 in amino acids: CASPGYQETQYF. CDR3 coding DNA: TGTGCCAGCCCGGGGTACCAAGAGACCCAGTACTTC.

CDR3 bases: TGCGCCAGCAGCTCCATCCCTACTAGGGGTGGAGGAGAGACCCAGTACTTC. Residues: CASSSIPTRGGGETQYF. V usage is TRBV5-1 and J usage is TRBJ2-5; either TRBD1 or TRBD2 may fit D (5 bases each). V lost 3 bases to trimming and J lost 4 bases, with 22 bases between them. The CDR3 is 17 amino acids. Germline lookup yields CDR1 SGHRS and CDR2 YFSETQ.

This clone was observed a single time. V and J are TRBV27 and TRBJ2-3; 9 bases are shared with TRBD2. Germline-derived CDR1 and CDR2 are MNHEY and SMNVEV (reference sequence). The CDR3 runs to 15 residues. V shed 2 bases and J 4 bases; nucleotides not matched to a gene: 4. CDR3 sequence (DNA): TGTGCCAGCAGTTTAAGGATAGCGGGAGCAGATACGCAGTATTTT. It specifies CASSLRIAGADTQYF.

A word on this clone: Other nucleotide sequences from this sample produce the same CDR3. The genes are TRBV2 and TRBJ2-3, with D possibly TRBD2 on 6 matching bases. Between the trimmed V and J ends, which lost 4 bases and 3 bases, there was a span of 17 bases. CDR1 SNHLY and CDR2 FYNNEI come from the germline V gene. This CDR3 contains 16 residues. CDR3 sequence reads: CASSATSGSKTDTQYF. CDR3 sequence (DNA): TGTGCCAGCAGTGCGACTAGTGGGAGTAAAACAGATACGCAGTATTTT.

This clone was observed a few times. This rearrangement joins TRBV29-1 to TRBJ2-2, with D unresolved. From germline, CDR1 is SQVTM and CDR2 ANQGSEA. The length of the CDR3 is 14 residues. With 6 bases removed from V and 4 bases from J, the gap between germline ends came to 15 bases. This chain's CDR3 is CSVLGSVVTGELFF. The DNA for the CDR3 is TGCAGCGTATTGGGATCGGTGGTCACCGGGGAGCTGTTTTTT.

The chain uses TRBV21-1 and TRBJ2-1; the table's D call, TRBD2, has no DNA check behind it. TRBV21-1 is reported as a pseudogene. CDR3 size: 16 residues. The CDR3 DNA is TGTGCCAGCAGCAAATATCGGGCTAGCGGGGTCAATGAGCAGTTCTTC. Its protein product is CASSKYRASGVNEQFF.

The chain employs TRBV27 and TRBJ1-6; a weak D match, TRBD1 (6 bases). The germline gives CDR1 MNHEY, CDR2 SMNVEV (reference sequence). This CDR3 is built from 17 residues. V was clipped by 3 bases and J by 0 bases, with 12 bases between them. DNA for the CDR3: TGTGCCAGCAGTTTGGGGACACAGAGCTCCTATAATTCACCCCTCCACTTT. This sequence encodes CASSLGTQSSYNSPLHF.

This clone was counted a single time. The chain is built from TRBV19 and TRBJ2-1; 11 bases line up with TRBD2. This CDR3 is built from 14 residues. The germline CDR1 and CDR2 sequences are LNHDA and SQIVND (reference sequence). J lost 7 bases, V lost 2 bases, and 1 base had no gene match. The CDR3 protein is CASSITSGRNEQFF. CDR3 DNA: TGTGCCAGTAGTATAACTAGCGGGAGAAATGAGCAGTTCTTC.

The chain combines TRBV9 with TRBJ2-7; 7 bases match TRBD1. V shed 4 bases and J 5 bases; nucleotides not matched to a gene: 6. In germline, CDR1 is SGDLS, CDR2 YYNGEE. This CDR3 has 13 residues. CDR3 region: CASSKGTVNEQYF. The CDR3 nucleotides read TGTGCCAGCAGCAAAGGGACAGTCAACGAGCAGTACTTC.

In its sample, this clone was seen a few times. This chain uses TRBV5-1 with TRBJ2-7; 8 bases fit TRBD1. CDR1 is SGHRS, CDR2 YFSETQ, per germline. With 4 bases clipped from V and 2 bases from J, the junction kept 11 bases outside the gene matches. This CDR3 has 16 amino acids. For the CDR3, the DNA is TGCGCCAGCAGCCTAGGCCGTCGACAGGGGCCCTACGAGCAGTACTTC. Translating gives CASSLGRRQGPYEQYF.

This chain links TRBV5-4 with TRBJ2-5; 8 bases are shared with TRBD2. Unmatched junction bases numbered 4, after V lost 2 bases and J lost 4 bases. CDR3 length: 14 amino acids. Germline V gives CDR1 SGHNT, CDR2 YYREEE (reference sequence). The CDR3 coding sequence is TGTGCCAGCAGCTTAGCGGGAGTGGGAGAGACCCAGTACTTC. Translating it yields CASSLAGVGETQYF.

This chain connects TRBV6-1 to TRBJ2-1; TRBD2 agrees at 7 bases. Germline lookup yields CDR1 MNHNS and CDR2 SASEGT. This CDR3 has 12 amino acids. The CDR3 here is CAMGGIYNEQFF. As DNA, the CDR3 is TGTGCTATGGGGGGGATATACAATGAGCAGTTCTTC.

CDR3 nucleotide sequence: TGTGCCACCAGCCCCAGGCGGGGCCTTGGGGAAAAACTGTTTTTT. Translating it yields CATSPRRGLGEKLFF. The chain uses TRBV15 and TRBJ1-4; the D gene is possibly TRBD1 (5 bases). Germline V gene data show CDR1 as LNHNV and CDR2 as YYDKDF (reference sequence). V lost 5 bases and J 8 bases, leaving 18 bases between the germline ends. The CDR3 covers 15 residues.

This chain joins TRBV27 and TRBJ2-1; TRBD2 agrees at 12 bases. The CDR3 is 16 amino acids. Unmatched junction bases numbered 4, after V lost 5 bases and J lost 2 bases. The germline V gene has CDR1 MNHEY and CDR2 SMNVEV (reference sequence). CDR3 coding DNA: TGTGCCAGCAGTCTTAGACTAGCGGGAGCCTACAATGAGCAGTTCTTC. Translated: CASSLRLAGAYNEQFF.

V is TRBV5-1 and J is TRBJ2-7; D gene unclear. V lost 0 bases and J 4 bases, leaving 17 bases between the germline ends. Per germline, CDR1 SGHRS and CDR2 YFSETQ. There are 16 residues in the CDR3. The CDR3 DNA is TGCGCCAGCAGCTTGGCCTATCCGAGCGACCAATACGAGCAGTACTTC. Translated, it gives CASSLAYPSDQYEQYF.

The chain links TRBV27 to TRBJ1-3, with D perhaps TRBD1 (5 bases). The V gene lost 1 base and the J gene lost 4 bases, with 17 bases spanning the gap. From germline, CDR1 is MNHEY and CDR2 SMNVEV (reference sequence). This CDR3 contains 17 residues. CDR3 protein: CASSLLGGALGGNTIYF. DNA for the CDR3: TGTGCCAGCAGTTTATTAGGCGGGGCGCTCGGAGGAAACACCATATATTTT.

The J gene is TRBJ2-2, the V gene TRBV7-2; 9 bases map to TRBD1. J was trimmed by 3 bases and V by 6 bases; bases with no gene match: 2. Germline CDR1 reads SGHTA; CDR2 reads FQGNSA. The CDR3 length is 14 residues. This chain's CDR3 is CASRRQGDTGELFF. The CDR3 nucleotides are TGTGCCAGCAGGAGACAGGGGGACACCGGGGAGCTGTTTTTT.

This clone has a handful of counts. V usage is TRBV25-1 and J usage is TRBJ1-5, with D perhaps TRBD1 (6 bases). The CDR3 has 12 amino acids. Germline V gene data show CDR1 as MGHDK and CDR2 as SYGVNS. The germline V and J ends were trimmed by 8 bases and 3 bases, with 8 bases remaining between them. The CDR3 here is CASRDNNQPQHF. The CDR3 nucleotides are TGTGCCAGCCGGGACAACAATCAGCCCCAGCATTTT.

V gene TRBV30 combines with J gene TRBJ2-5, with 11 bases matching TRBD1. V was clipped by 8 bases and J by 4 bases; unmatched bases: 12. This CDR3 spans 15 amino acids. CDR1 is GTSNPN and CDR2 is SVGIG in the germline V gene (reference sequence). CDR3 DNA sequence: TGTGCCCAGGTTGAGGACAGGGGGCCGATAGAGACCCAGTACTTC. Protein sequence: CAQVEDRGPIETQYF.

The chain couples TRBV7-8 to TRBJ1-5; D might be TRBD1 (5 bases). The CDR3 has 16 residues. CDR1 SGHVS and CDR2 FQNEAQ come from the germline V gene. Trimming took 1 base from V and 2 from J, leaving 12 bases between them. DNA for the CDR3: TGTGCCAGCAGCTTAGGGGGCGGGGGAGGCAATCAGCCCCAGCATTTT. It is translated as CASSLGGGGGNQPQHF. The entire variable domain, with the rest obtained from reference TRBV7-8 and TRBJ1-5, is as follows: GAGVSQSPRYKVAKRGQDVALRCDPISGHVSLFWYQQALGQGPEFLTYFQNEAQLDKSGLPSDRFFAERPEGSVSTLKIQRTQQEDSAVYLCASSLGGGGGNQPQHFGDGTRLSIL.

The rearrangement uses TRBV23-1 and TRBJ2-2, with D unclear. TRBV23-1 counts as an open reading frame of uncertain function. The CDR3 runs to 12 residues. The V gene lost 3 bases and the J gene lost 3 bases, with 2 bases spanning the gap. The CDR3 is CASSQDTGELFF. The CDR3 DNA reads TGCGCCAGCAGTCAGGACACCGGGGAGCTGTTTTTT.